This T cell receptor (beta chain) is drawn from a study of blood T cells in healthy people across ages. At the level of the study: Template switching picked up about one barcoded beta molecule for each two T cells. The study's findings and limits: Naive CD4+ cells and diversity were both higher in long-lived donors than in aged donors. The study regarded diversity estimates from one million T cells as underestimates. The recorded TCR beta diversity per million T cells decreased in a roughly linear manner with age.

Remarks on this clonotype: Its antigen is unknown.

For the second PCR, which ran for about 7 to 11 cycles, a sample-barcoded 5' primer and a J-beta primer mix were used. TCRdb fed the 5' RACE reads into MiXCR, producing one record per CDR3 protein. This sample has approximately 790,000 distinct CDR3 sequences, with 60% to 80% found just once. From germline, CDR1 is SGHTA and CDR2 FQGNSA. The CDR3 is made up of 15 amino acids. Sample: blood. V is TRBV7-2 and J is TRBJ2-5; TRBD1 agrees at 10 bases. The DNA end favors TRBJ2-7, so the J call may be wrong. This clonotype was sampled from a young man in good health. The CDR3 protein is CASSPSGTGVYEQYF. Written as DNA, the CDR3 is TGTGCCAGCAGCCCCTCCGGGACAGGGGTCTACGAGCAGTACTTC.